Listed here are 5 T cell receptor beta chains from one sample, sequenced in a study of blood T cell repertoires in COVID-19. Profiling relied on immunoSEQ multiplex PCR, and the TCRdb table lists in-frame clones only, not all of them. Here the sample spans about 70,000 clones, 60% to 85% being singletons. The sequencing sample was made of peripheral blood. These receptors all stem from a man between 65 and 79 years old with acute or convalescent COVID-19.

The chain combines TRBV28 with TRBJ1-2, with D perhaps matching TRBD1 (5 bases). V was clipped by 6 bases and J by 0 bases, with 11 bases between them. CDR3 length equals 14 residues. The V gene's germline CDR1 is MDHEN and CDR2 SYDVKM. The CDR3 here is CASRPGQSNYGYTF. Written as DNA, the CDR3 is TGTGCCAGCAGGCCAGGGCAGTCTAACTATGGCTACACCTTC.

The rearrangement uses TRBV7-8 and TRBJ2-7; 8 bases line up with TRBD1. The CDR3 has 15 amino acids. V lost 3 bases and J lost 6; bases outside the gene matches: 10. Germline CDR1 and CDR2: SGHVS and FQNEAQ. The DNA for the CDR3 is TGTGCCAGCAGCTTTTCAGGACAGGGAGGATCCGAGCAGTACTTC. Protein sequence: CASSFSGQGGSEQYF. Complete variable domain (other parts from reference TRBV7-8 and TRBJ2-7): GAGVSQSPRYKVAKRGQDVALRCDPISGHVSLFWYQQALGQGPEFLTYFQNEAQLDKSGLPSDRFFAERPEGSVSTLKIQRTQQEDSAVYLCASSFSGQGGSEQYFGPGTRLTVT.

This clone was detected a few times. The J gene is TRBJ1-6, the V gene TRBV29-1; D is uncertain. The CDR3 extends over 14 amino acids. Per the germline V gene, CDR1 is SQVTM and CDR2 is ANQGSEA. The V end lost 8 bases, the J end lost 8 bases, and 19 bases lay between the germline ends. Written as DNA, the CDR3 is TGCAGCACGCGAGGGTCGGGTTTGGATTCACCCCTCCACTTT. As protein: CSTRGSGLDSPLHF.

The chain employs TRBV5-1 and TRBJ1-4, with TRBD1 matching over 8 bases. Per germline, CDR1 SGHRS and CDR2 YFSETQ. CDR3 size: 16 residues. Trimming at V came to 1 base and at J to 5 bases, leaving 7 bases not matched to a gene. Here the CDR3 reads CASSLQGAIQNEKLFF. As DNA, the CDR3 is TGCGCCAGCAGCTTGCAGGGGGCGATACAAAATGAAAAACTGTTTTTT.

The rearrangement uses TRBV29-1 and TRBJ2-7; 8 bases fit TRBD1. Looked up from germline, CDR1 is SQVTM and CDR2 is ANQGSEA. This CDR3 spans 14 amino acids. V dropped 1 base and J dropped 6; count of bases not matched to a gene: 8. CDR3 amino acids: CSVEGGRGRSEQYF. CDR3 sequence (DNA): TGCAGCGTTGAAGGTGGCAGGGGGCGGTCCGAGCAGTACTTC.